This T cell receptor beta chain is from a study of blood T cell repertoires in COVID-19. Study as a whole: Sources were T cells, B-cell-depleted T cells, or PBMCs; the material itself was cDNA or gDNA.

The CDR3 runs to 16 residues. Germline assignment: CDR1 LNHDA and CDR2 SQIVND (reference sequence). V shed 1 base and J 5 bases; nucleotides not matched to a gene: 6. Assignment of participants to cohorts was predicated upon participant-reported clinical history. Profiled with immunoSEQ multiplex PCR; TCRdb holds only in-frame clones, not every one. The sample shows more than 150,000 clones, roughly four fifths of them seen only once. The chain couples TRBV19 to TRBJ2-5, with 11 bases fitting TRBD1. The sample comprised PBMCs or T cells enriched from blood (not recorded which). The TCR originated in a man in his fifties who had recovered from COVID-19. CDR3 DNA: TGTGCCAGTAGTATAGGGGACAGGGGGGTTGAGGAGACCCAGTACTTC. Its translation: CASSIGDRGVEETQYF.